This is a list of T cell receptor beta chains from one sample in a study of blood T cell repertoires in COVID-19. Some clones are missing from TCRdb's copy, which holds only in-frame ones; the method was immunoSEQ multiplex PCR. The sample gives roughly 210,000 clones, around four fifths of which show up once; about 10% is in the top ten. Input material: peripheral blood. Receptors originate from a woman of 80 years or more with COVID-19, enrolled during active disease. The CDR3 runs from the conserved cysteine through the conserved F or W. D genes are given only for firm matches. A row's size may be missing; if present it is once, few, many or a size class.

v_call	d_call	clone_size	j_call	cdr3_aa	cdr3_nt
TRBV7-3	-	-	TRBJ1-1	CASSFQKNTEAFF	TGTGCCAGCAGCTTTCAGAAGAACACTGAAGCTTTCTTT
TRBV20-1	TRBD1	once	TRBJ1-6	CSASYGTGHNSPLHF	TGCAGTGCTAGTTATGGGACAGGACACAATTCACCCCTCCACTTT
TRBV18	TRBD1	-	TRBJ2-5	CASSPPQDRVKTQYF	TGTGCCAGCTCACCACCCCAGGACAGGGTGAAGACCCAGTACTTC
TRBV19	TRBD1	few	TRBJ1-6	CASSGQDNSPLHF	TGTGCCAGTAGTGGACAGGATAATTCACCCCTCCACTTT
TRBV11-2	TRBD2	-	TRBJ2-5	CASSPRGVSETQYF	TGTGCCAGCAGTCCACGGGGGGTATCGGAGACCCAGTACTTC
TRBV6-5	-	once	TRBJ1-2	CASSYSGVAGGYTF	TGTGCCAGCAGTTACTCCGGGGTTGCCGGCGGCTACACCTTC
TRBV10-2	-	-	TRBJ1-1	CASSGQPVDTEAFF	TGCGCCAGCAGTGGACAACCGGTCGACACTGAAGCTTTCTTT
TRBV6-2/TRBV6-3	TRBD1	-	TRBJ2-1	CASSYSEQGAYNEQFF	TGTGCCAGCAGTTACTCGGAACAGGGGGCCTACAATGAGCAGTTCTTC
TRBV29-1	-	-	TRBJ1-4	CSAGLGSGEKLFF	TGCAGCGCAGGATTAGGGAGTGGTGAAAAACTGTTTTTT
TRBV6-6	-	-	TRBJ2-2	CASSLAGANTGELFF	TGTGCCAGCAGTCTCGCGGGGGCCAACACCGGGGAGCTGTTTTTT
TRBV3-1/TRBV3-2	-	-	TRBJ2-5	CASSQYRETQYF	TGTGCCAGCAGCCAATATCGGGAGACCCAGTACTTC
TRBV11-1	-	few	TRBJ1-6	CASSRTAGGPNSPLHF	TGTGCCAGCAGCCGAACGGCAGGTGGGCCAAATTCACCCCTCCACTTT
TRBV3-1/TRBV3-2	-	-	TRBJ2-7	CASSRDWDSYEQYF	TGTGCCAGCAGCCGGGACTGGGACTCCTACGAGCAGTACTTC
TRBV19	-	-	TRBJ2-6	CASSIQGTSGANVLTF	TGTGCCAGTAGTATCCAGGGAACCTCTGGGGCCAACGTCCTGACTTTC
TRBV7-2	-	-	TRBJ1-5	CASSLERLNQPQHF	TGTGCCAGCAGCTTAGAGCGATTGAATCAGCCCCAGCATTTT
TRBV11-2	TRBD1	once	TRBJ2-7	CASSWDRGSYEQYF	TGTGCCAGCAGCTGGGACAGGGGATCCTACGAGCAGTACTTC
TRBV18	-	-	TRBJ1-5	CASSPQSGAQPQHF	TGTGCCAGCTCACCCCAGTCAGGGGCTCAGCCCCAGCATTTT
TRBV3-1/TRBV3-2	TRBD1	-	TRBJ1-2	CASSQGQGGYGYTF	TGTGCCAGCAGCCAGGGACAGGGGGGCTATGGCTACACCTTC
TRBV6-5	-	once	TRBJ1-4	CASSYGGWGGEKLFF	TGTGCCAGCAGTTACGGGGGATGGGGGGGTGAAAAACTGTTTTTT
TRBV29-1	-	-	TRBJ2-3	CSVVAGSQDTQYF	TGCAGCGTTGTGGCAGGGTCCCAGGATACGCAGTATTTT
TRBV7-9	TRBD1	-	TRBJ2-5	CASSYGTGQETQYF	TGTGCCAGCAGCTACGGGACAGGACAAGAGACCCAGTACTTC